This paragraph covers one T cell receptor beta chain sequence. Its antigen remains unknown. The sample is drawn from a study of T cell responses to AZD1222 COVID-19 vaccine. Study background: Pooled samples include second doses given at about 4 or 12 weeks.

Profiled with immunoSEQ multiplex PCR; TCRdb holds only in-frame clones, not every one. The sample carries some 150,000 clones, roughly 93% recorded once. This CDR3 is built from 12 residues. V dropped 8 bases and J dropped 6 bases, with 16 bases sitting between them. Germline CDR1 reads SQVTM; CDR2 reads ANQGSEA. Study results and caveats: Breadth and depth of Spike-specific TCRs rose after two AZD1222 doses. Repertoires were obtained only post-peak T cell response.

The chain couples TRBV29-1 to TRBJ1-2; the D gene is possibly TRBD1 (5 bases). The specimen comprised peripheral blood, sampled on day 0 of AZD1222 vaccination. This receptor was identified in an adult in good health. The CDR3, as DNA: TGCAGCACGGCTCGGGGCGAGGATGGCTACACCTTC. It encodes CSTARGEDGYTF.